These T cell receptor beta chains were read from a single sample in a study of blood T cell repertoires in COVID-19. Clones were read by immunoSEQ multiplex PCR, and TCRdb kept only the in-frame ones, dropping some. The table has hundreds of thousands of clones, about 88% seen once. Sequenced input: PBMCs or T cells enriched from blood (not recorded which). The receptor set was obtained from a man aged 30-40 years with acute COVID-19. The CDR3 runs from the conserved cysteine through the conserved F or W. The D gene is left open where the match is weak. Some rows have no size entry. The others give once, few or many, or a class for an expanded clone.

clone size	V gene	J gene	D gene	CDR3 DNA	CDR3 protein
NA	TRBV6-2/TRBV6-3	TRBJ2-2	NA	TGTGCCAGCAGTTACCGGGACACCGGGGAGCTGTTTTTT	CASSYRDTGELFF
NA	TRBV28	TRBJ2-2	TRBD2	TGTGCCAGCAGTCGATATACGGCGTTAGCGGGAAGTACCGGGGAGCTGTTTTTT	CASSRYTALAGSTGELFF
NA	TRBV12-3/TRBV12-4	TRBJ2-1	NA	TGTGCCAGCAGGGGGGTGGGTTGGAGGGGCGAGTTCTTC	CASRGVGWRGEFF
NA	TRBV19	TRBJ2-2	TRBD2	TGTGCCAGTAGTCCTAGCGGGGGGGCCGGGGAGCTGTTTTTT	CASSPSGGAGELFF
NA	TRBV5-4	TRBJ2-1	NA	TGTGCCAGCAGCTTGCTCCGGGGTACCTACAATGAGCAGTTCTTC	CASSLLRGTYNEQFF
NA	TRBV28	TRBJ1-2	NA	TGTGCCAGCAGACTCCAGGGCCGGACAGTCCTTTTC	CASRLQGRTVLF
once	TRBV7-9	TRBJ1-1	TRBD1	TGTGCCAGCAGCCCTCCCGGGGCAGGGGGCTCCACTGAAGCTTTCTTT	CASSPPGAGGSTEAFF
NA	TRBV6-1	TRBJ1-3	TRBD1	TGTGCCAGCAGTGAAGCTTCCGGACAGGGAATAGGAAACACCATATATTTT	CASSEASGQGIGNTIYF
NA	TRBV11-2	TRBJ2-2	TRBD1	TGTGCCAGCAGCTATTCCGGGACAGGGAACGGGGAGCTGTTTTTT	CASSYSGTGNGELFF
once	TRBV7-6	TRBJ1-2	TRBD1	TGTGCCAGCAGCTTAGAACCGGGACAGGGGGACTATGGCTATGGCTACACCTTC	CASSLEPGQGDYGYGYTF
once	TRBV6-2/TRBV6-3	TRBJ1-2	NA	TGTGCCAGCAGCATTACAGGGTCGTTTCGTAACTATGGCTACACCTTC	CASSITGSFRNYGYTF